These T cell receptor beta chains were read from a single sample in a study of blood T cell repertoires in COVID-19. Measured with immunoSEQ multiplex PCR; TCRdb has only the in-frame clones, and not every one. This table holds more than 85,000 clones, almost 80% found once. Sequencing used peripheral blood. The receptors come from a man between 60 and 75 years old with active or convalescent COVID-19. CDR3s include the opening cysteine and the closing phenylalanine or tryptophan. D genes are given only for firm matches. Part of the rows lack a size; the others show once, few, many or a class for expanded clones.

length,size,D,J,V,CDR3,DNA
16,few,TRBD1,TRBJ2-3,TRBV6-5,CASSSPQGAIAVTQYF,TGTGCCAGCAGTTCCCCCCAGGGGGCTATAGCTGTTACGCAGTATTTT
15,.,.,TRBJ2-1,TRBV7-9,CASSWGDGMINEQFF,TGTGCCAGCAGTTGGGGGGACGGGATGATCAATGAGCAGTTCTTC
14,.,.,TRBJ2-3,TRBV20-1,CSASGRGGADTQYF,TGCAGTGCTAGTGGAAGGGGGGGCGCAGATACGCAGTATTTT
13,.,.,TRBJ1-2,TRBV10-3,CAISDTNLVFYTF,TGTGCCATCAGTGACACGAATCTAGTCTTTTACACCTTC
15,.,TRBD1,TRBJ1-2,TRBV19,CASSIDSRTGSGYTF,TGTGCCAGTAGTATAGATTCCCGGACAGGGTCCGGCTACACCTTC
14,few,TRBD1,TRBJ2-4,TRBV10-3,CAISPGTGKNIQYF,TGTGCCATCAGCCCTGGGACAGGGAAAAACATTCAGTACTTC
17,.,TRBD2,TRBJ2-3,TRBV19,CASSMRSGRDFTDTQYF,TGTGCCAGTAGTATGAGGAGCGGGAGGGACTTCACAGATACGCAGTATTTT
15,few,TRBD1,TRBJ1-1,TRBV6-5,CASSPRGREFTEAFF,TGTGCCAGCAGCCCCAGGGGGCGAGAGTTCACTGAAGCTTTCTTT
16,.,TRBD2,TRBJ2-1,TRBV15,CATSRVLAGGGYEQFF,TGTGCCACCAGCAGAGTACTAGCGGGAGGGGGCTATGAGCAGTTCTTC
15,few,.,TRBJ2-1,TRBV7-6,CASSLGQGLMNEQFF,TGTGCCAGCAGCTTAGGGCAGGGCCTTATGAATGAGCAGTTCTTC
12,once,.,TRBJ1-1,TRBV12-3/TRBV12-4,CASSFGRPEAFF,TGTGCCAGCAGTTTTGGGAGGCCTGAAGCTTTCTTT
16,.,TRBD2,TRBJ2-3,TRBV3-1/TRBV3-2,CASSQAGTTQTDTQYF,TGTGCCAGCAGCCAAGCTGGGACTACCCAAACAGATACGCAGTATTTT
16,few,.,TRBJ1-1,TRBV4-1,CASSQVDLVSYTEAFF,TGCGCCAGCAGCCAAGTAGATTTAGTCTCCTACACTGAAGCTTTCTTT
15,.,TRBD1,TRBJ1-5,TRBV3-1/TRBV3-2,CASSRGTGSHQPQHF,TGTGCCAGCAGCCGCGGGACAGGGAGCCATCAGCCCCAGCATTTT
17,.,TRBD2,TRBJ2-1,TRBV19,CATRRVAGRSSYNEQFF,TGTGCCACCCGGAGAGTAGCGGGAAGGAGCTCCTACAATGAGCAGTTCTTC
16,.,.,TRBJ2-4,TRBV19,CASSKRGGNTKNIQYF,TGTGCCAGTAGTAAGAGGGGAGGAAATACCAAAAACATTCAGTACTTC